The T cell receptor (beta chain) under discussion was sequenced for a study of blood T cell repertoires in COVID-19. Profiled with immunoSEQ multiplex PCR; TCRdb holds only in-frame clones, not every one. The repertoire includes 210,000 or so clones, about 90% of them detected once, and over 9.5% sits in the top ten. The germline V and J ends were trimmed by 3 bases and 5 bases, with 19 bases remaining between them. CDR1 SGHAT and CDR2 FQNNGV come from the germline V gene. CDR3 size: 16 residues. The chain carries TRBV11-2 and TRBJ1-1; TRBD1 might be the D (5 bases). Sequencing was carried out using peripheral blood. The receptor's source is a woman between 18 and 29 years old who had recovered from COVID-19. CDR3 coding DNA: TGTGCCAGCAGCTTTTTCCGACAGTCGAGTGATACTGAAGCTTTCTTT. As protein: CASSFFRQSSDTEAFF.